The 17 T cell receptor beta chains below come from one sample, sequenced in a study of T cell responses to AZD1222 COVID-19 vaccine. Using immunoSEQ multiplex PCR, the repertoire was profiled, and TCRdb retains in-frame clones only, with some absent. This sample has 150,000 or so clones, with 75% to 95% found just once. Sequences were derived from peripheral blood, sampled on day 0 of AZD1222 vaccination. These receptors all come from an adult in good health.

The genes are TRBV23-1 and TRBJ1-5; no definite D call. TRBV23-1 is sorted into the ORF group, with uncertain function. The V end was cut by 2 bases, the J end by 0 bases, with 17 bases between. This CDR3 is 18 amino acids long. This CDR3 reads CASSQVSDTANSNQPQHF. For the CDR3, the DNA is TGCGCCAGCAGTCAAGTATCTGACACAGCTAATAGCAATCAGCCCCAGCATTTT.

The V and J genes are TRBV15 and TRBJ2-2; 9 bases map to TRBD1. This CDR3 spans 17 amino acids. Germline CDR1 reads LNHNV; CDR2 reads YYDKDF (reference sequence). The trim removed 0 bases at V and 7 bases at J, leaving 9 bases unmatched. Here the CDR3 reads CATSRDVQGAMGGELFF. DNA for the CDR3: TGTGCCACCAGCAGAGATGTACAGGGGGCGATGGGCGGGGAGCTGTTTTTT.

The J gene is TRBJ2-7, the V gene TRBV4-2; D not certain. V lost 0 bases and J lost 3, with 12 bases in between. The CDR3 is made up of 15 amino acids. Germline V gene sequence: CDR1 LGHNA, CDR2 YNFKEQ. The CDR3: CASSQELGVYYEQYF. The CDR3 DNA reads TGTGCCAGCAGCCAAGAACTGGGTGTCTACTACGAGCAGTACTTC.

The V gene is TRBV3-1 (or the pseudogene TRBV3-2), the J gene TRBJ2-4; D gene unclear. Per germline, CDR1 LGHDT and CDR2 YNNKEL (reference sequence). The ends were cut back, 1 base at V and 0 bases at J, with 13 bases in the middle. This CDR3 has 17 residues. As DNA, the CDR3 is TGTGCCAGCAGCCAAGTAGGCGGAACCCTAGCCAAAAACATTCAGTACTTC. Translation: CASSQVGGTLAKNIQYF.

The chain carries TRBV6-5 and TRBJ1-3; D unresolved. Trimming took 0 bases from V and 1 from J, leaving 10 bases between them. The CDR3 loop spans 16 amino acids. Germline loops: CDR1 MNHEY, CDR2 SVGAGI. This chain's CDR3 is CASSYSGIGSGNTIYF. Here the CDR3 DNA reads TGTGCCAGCAGTTACTCGGGTATAGGGTCTGGAAACACCATATATTTT.

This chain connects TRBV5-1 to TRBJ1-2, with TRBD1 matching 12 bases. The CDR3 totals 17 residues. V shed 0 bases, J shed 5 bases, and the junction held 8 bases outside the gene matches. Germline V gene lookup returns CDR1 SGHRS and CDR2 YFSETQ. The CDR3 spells CASSLAGQGALGYGYTF. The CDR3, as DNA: TGCGCCAGCAGCTTGGCGGGACAGGGGGCCTTAGGTTATGGCTACACCTTC.

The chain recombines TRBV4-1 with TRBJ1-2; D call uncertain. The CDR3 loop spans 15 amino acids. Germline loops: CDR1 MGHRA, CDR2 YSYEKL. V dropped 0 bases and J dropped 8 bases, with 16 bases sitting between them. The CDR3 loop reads CASSQEVPRIIGYTF. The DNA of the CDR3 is TGCGCCAGCAGCCAAGAGGTTCCTCGTATAATAGGCTACACCTTC.

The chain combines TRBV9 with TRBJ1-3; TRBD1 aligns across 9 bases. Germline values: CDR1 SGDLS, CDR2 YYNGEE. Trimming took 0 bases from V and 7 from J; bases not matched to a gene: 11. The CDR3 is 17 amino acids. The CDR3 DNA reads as TGTGCCAGCAGCGTAGGGGTAGGGACAGGGCTTCGTAACACCATATATTTT. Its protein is CASSVGVGTGLRNTIYF.

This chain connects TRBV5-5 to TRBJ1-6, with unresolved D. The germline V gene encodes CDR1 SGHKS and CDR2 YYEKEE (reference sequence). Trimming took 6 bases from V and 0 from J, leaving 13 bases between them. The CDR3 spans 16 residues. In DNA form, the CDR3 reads TGTGCCAGCAAACCGACGGGCAGCTCCTATAATTCACCCCTCCACTTT. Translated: CASKPTGSSYNSPLHF.

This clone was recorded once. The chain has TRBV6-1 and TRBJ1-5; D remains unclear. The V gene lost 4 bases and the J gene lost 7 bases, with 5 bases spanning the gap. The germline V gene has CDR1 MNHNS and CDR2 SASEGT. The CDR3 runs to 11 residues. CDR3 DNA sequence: TGTGCCAGCAGTGTGGGCCAGCCCCAGCATTTT. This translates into CASSVGQPQHF.

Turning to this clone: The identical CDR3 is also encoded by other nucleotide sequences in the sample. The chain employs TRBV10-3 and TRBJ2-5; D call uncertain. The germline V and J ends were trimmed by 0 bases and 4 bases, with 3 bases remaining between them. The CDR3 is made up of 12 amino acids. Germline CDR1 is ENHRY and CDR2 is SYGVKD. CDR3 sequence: CAISESRETQYF. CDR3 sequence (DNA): TGTGCCATCAGTGAGTCGAGAGAGACCCAGTACTTC.

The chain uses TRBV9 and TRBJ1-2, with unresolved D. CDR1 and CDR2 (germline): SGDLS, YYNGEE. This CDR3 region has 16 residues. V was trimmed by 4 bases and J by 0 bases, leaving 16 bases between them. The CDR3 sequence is CASSLRSRGANYGYTF. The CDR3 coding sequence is TGTGCCAGCAGCCTCCGGAGTCGGGGAGCTAACTATGGCTACACCTTC.

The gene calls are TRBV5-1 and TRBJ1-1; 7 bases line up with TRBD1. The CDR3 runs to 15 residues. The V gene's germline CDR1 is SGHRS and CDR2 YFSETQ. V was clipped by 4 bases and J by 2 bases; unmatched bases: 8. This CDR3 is CASSPTGDPNTEAFF. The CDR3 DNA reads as TGCGCCAGCAGCCCCACAGGGGACCCCAACACTGAAGCTTTCTTT.

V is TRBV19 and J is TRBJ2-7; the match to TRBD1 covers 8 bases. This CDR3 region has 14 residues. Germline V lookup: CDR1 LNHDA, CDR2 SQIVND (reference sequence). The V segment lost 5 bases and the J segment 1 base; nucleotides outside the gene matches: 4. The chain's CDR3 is CASSQGTGSYEQYF. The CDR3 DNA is TGTGCCAGTAGTCAGGGGACAGGTTCCTACGAGCAGTACTTC.

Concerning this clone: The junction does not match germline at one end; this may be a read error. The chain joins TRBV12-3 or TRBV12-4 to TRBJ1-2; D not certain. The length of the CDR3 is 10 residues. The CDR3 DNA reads TGTGCCAGCAGTGGGCTTCGGTGGAGCTTC. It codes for CASSGLRWSF.

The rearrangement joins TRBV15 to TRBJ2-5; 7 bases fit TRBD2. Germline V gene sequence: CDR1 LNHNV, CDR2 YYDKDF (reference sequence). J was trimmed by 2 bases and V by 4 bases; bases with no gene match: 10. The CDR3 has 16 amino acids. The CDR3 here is CATSKAPSGGQETQYF. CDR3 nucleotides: TGTGCCACCAGCAAGGCGCCCTCGGGGGGTCAAGAGACCCAGTACTTC.

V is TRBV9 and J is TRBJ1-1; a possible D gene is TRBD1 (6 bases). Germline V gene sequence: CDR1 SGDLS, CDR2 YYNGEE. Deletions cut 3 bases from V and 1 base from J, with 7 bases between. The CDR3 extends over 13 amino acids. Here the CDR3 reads CASSEGGNTEAFF. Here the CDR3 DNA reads TGTGCCAGCAGCGAGGGGGGGAACACTGAAGCTTTCTTT.